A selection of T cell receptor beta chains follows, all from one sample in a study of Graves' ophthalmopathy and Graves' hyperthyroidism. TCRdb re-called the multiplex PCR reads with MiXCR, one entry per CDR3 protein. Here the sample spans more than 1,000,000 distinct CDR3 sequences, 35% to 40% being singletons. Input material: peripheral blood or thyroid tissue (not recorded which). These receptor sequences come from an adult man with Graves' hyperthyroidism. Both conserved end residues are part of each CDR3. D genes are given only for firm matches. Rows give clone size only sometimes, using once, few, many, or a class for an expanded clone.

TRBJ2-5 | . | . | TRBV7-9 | CASSLLPARRQETQYF | TGTGCCAGCAGCTTACTCCCAGCTAGGAGGCAAGAGACCCAGTACTTC
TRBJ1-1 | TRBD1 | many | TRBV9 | CASSAGIGGKNTEAFF | TGTGCCAGCAGCGCCGGAATAGGGGGCAAGAACACTGAAGCTTTCTTT
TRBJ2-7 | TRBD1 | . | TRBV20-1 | CSGTTGTGEYEQYF | TGCAGTGGGACCACCGGGACAGGGGAATACGAGCAGTACTTC
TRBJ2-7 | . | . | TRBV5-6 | CASSYPRQIPHRDYEQYF | TGTGCCAGCAGCTACCCCCGACAGATTCCTCACCGGGACTACGAGCAGTACTTC
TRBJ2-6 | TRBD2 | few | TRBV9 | CASSRKRESPSGANVLTF | TGTGCCAGCAGCAGAAAGCGGGAGTCACCATCTGGGGCCAACGTCCTGACTTTC
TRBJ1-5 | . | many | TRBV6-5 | CASSDGGSNQPQHF | TGTGCCAGCAGCGACGGGGGGAGCAATCAGCCCCAGCATTTT
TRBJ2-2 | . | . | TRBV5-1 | CASSPGRLAGELFF | TGCGCCAGCAGCCCCGGTCGACTCGCCGGGGAGCTGTTTTTT
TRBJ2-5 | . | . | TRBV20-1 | CSAMGTGEQETQYF | TGCAGTGCTATGGGGACGGGGGAGCAAGAGACCCAGTACTTC
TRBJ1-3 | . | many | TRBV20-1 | CSADPGSSGNTIYF | TGCAGTGCAGACCCGGGGTCCTCTGGAAACACCATATATTTT
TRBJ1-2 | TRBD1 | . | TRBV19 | CASRGRDRGRGYTF | TGTGCCAGTAGGGGCCGGGACAGGGGGCGAGGCTACACCTTC
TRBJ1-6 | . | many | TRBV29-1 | CSVRQGNSPLHF | TGCAGCGTTCGCCAGGGGAATTCACCCCTCCACTTT
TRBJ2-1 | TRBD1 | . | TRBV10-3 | CAISGQGPYNEQFF | TGTGCCATCAGTGGACAGGGACCCTACAATGAGCAGTTCTTC
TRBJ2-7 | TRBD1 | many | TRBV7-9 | CASSFTGEEQYF | TGTGCCAGCAGCTTCACAGGGGAGGAGCAGTACTTC
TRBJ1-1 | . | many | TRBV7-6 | CASSSKIAEAFF | TGTGCCAGCAGCTCGAAAATCGCTGAAGCTTTCTTT
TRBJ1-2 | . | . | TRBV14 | CASSQDLDFGYTF | TGTGCCAGCAGCCAAGATCTGGACTTCGGCTACACCTTC
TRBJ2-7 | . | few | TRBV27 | CASSLSRGGFYEQYF | TGTGCCAGCAGTTTATCCAGGGGGGGATTCTACGAGCAGTACTTC
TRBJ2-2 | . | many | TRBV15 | CATSRDTELFF | TGTGCCACCAGCAGAGATACGGAGCTGTTTTTT
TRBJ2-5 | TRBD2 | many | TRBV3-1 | CASSRTSGGPGTQYF | TGTGCCAGCAGTAGGACTAGCGGGGGTCCGGGGACCCAGTACTTC
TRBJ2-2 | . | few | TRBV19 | CASTLAGNTGELFF | TGTGCCAGTACCCTGGCGGGGAACACCGGGGAGCTGTTTTTT
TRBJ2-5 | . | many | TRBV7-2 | CASSLEGPGTQYF | TGTGCCAGCAGCTTAGAGGGTCCGGGGACCCAGTACTTC
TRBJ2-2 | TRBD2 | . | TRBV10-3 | CAISDGLAVTGELFF | TGTGCCATCAGTGATGGACTAGCGGTCACCGGGGAGCTGTTTTTT
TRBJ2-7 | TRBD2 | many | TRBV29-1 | CSVEGKGSSGNYEQYF | TGCAGCGTTGAGGGTAAGGGGAGTAGCGGGAACTACGAGCAGTACTTC
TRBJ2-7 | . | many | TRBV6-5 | CASSTPRLGHYEQYF | TGTGCCAGCAGTACCCCAAGGCTAGGGCACTACGAGCAGTACTTC
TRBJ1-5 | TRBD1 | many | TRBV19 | CASRMTGSGKQPQHF | TGTGCCAGTAGGATGACAGGGTCCGGTAAGCAGCCCCAGCATTTT
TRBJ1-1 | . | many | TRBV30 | CAWKPNTEAFF | TGTGCCTGGAAACCGAACACTGAAGCTTTCTTT
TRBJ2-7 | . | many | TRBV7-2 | CASSLRTSEEQYF | TGTGCCAGCAGCTTGAGGACGTCGGAAGAGCAGTACTTC
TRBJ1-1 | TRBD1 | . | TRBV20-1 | CSARDRVSSTEAFF | TGCAGTGCTAGGGACAGGGTATCTTCCACTGAAGCTTTCTTT
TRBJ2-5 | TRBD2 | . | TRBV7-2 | CASSRSGRASETQYF | TGTGCCAGCAGCCGCAGCGGGAGGGCATCGGAGACCCAGTACTTC
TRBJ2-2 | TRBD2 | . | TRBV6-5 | CASRRLAGVPGSVTGELFF | TGTGCCAGCAGGCGACTAGCGGGAGTCCCTGGATCGGTCACCGGGGAGCTGTTTTTT
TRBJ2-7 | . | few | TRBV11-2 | CASTTGGAYEQYF | TGTGCCAGCACCACCGGAGGGGCCTACGAGCAGTACTTC
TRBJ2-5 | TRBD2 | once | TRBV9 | CASSPLLAGPSRAQYF | TGTGCCAGCAGCCCTCTACTAGCGGGGCCATCCAGGGCCCAGTACTTC
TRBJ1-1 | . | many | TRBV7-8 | CASSPTAMNTEAFF | TGTGCCAGCAGCCCAACAGCCATGAACACTGAAGCTTTCTTT
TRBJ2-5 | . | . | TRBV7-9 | CASSLGDRSGQPQYF | TGTGCCAGCAGCTTAGGTGACAGGAGTGGACAGCCCCAGTACTTC
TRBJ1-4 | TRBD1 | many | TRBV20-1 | CSARTRGMEKLFF | TGCAGTGCTAGGACCAGGGGGATGGAAAAACTGTTTTTT
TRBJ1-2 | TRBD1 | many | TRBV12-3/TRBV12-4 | CASSRRGQDLAGYTF | TGTGCCAGCAGCCGCCGTGGACAGGACCTGGCTGGCTACACCTTC
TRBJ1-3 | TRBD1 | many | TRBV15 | CATSSRGSRNTIYF | TGTGCCACCAGCAGCAGGGGGTCGAGAAACACCATATATTTT
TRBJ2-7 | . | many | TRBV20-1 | CSARPGQIHEQYF | TGCAGTGCTAGACCAGGACAGATTCACGAGCAGTACTTC
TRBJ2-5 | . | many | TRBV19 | CASMENGKETQYF | TGTGCCAGTATGGAGAACGGCAAAGAGACCCAGTACTTC
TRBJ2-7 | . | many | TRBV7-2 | CASSNRLSEQYF | TGTGCCAGCAGCAACCGTTTGAGCGAGCAGTACTTC
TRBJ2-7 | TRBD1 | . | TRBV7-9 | CASSSGQGGHEQYF | TGTGCCAGCAGCTCGGGACAGGGGGGGCACGAGCAGTACTTC
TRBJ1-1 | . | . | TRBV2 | CASSADEESTEAFF | TGTGCCAGCAGCGCAGATGAGGAGAGCACTGAAGCTTTCTTT
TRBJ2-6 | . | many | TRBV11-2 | CASSLGWGTNVLTF | TGTGCCAGCAGCTTAGGCTGGGGAACCAACGTCCTGACTTTC
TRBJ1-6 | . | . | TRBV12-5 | CASVAGLSYSPLHF | TGTGCCAGCGTCGCGGGGCTTTCCTATTCACCCCTCCACTTT
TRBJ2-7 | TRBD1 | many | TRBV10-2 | CASTPGPGQKYF | TGCGCCAGCACCCCAGGTCCGGGACAGAAGTACTTC
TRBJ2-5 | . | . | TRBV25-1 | CASSGYAGETQYF | TGTGCCAGCAGTGGCTATGCGGGAGAGACCCAGTACTTC
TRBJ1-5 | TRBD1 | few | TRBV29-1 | CSVARDRGQPQHF | TGCAGCGTCGCAAGGGACAGGGGACAGCCCCAGCATTTT
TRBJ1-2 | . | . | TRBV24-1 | CATSDLAGNYGYTF | TGTGCCACCAGTGATTTAGCAGGAAACTATGGCTACACCTTC
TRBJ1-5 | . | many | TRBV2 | CATGLGPNQPQHF | TGTGCAACAGGCCTCGGGCCAAATCAGCCCCAGCATTTT
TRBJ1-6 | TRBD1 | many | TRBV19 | CASSSGTANNSPLHF | TGTGCCAGTAGTTCCGGGACAGCCAACAATTCACCCCTCCACTTT
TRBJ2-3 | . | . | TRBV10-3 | CAIKGRGTGTDTQYF | TGTGCCATTAAGGGGCGCGGCACAGGCACAGATACGCAGTATTTT